Described below is a single T cell receptor beta chain sequence and its context. This clone was seen only once. Its antigen target is currently unknown. No clone much larger than this one lies a single base away; base qualities are absent. The immunoSEQ Assay, a bias-controlled multiplex PCR, was used to amplify TCRbeta CDR3 regions from genomic DNA. Per the original workflow: The number of nucleated cells in each sample was estimated by amplification of reference gene primers within the assay. Sequence reads were collapsed and filtered to measure the absolute abundance of every unique TCRbeta CDR3 rearrangement. For each sample, productive Simpson clonality was calculated by taking the square root of Simpson's diversity index across productive rearrangements. TCRdb re-hosts the immuneACCESS table, in-frame sequences only. Its copies lack some clones; in the studies checked, an unresolved V gene accounts for under half of them, and the cause for the rest is not known. V and J calls plus clone size are reproduced from that table; the DNA served to infer D and trimming. The sample records around 280,000 clones, about 85% of which are singletons. Of the sample, around 3.7% falls within the top ten clones.

This sample stems from a study of blood T cell repertoires in COVID-19 (dated by TCRdb to the early 2020s). A note on the overall study: The collaborator samples originated in the United States, Italy and Spain and spanned the acute and convalescent phases of COVID-19. The prospective study material was composed of cDNA or gDNA derived from T cells, B-cell-depleted T cells, or PBMCs. A de-identified subject ID, COVID-19 status, age in years and sex were almost always included in the sample metadata. Deeply sampled blood TCRbeta repertoires from subjects exposed to, actively infected with, or recovered from COVID-19 were included in the dataset. The samples were drawn from two sources: the first 160 participants of the ongoing ImmuneRACE study, and some 1,300 subjects contributed by 6 global collaborators. Where available, HLA class I and class II types were taken from metadata supplied by the sample provider and were not determined by assay-based typing. A freely available public database, intended as a resource for researchers studying the immune response to SARS-CoV-2, is where the repertoires were released.

Whole blood was collected in K2EDTA tubes by collaborating institutions according to the institutions' own protocols. Collaborator samples were shipped for TCRbeta analysis as frozen whole blood, isolated PBMCs, or DNA extracted from either sample type. Relative to germline, V is 5 bases shorter and J is 15 bases shorter, with 14 bases between their ends. The CDR1 and CDR2 encoded by the germline V gene are SGHDN and FVKESK. The CDR3 contains 11 residues, cysteine and phenylalanine counted. Solely the CDR3 DNA is kept, with 33 bases framed from the first base. On the study overall, not on this receptor specifically: How much clinical and demographic metadata was included differed by source and by participant, and the metadata was provided uncurated.

Sequencing used peripheral blood. The receptor was derived from a woman in her forties or fifties with active or convalescent COVID-19. The rearrangement combines TRBV14 with TRBJ2-1; TRBD2 is possibly the D segment (6 matching bases). CDR3 reads: CASSSGLRPFF. The DNA sequence reads TGTGCCAGCAGCTCGGGACTCCGCCCGTTCTTC. Supplemented by the reference TRBV14 and TRBJ2-1 proteins around the CDR3, the complete variable domain is EAGVTQFPSHSVIEKGQTVTLRCDPISGHDNLYWYRRVMGKEIKFLLHFVKESKQDESGMPNNRFLAERTGGTYSTLKVQPAELEDSGVYFCASSSGLRPFFGPGTRLTVL.